A selection of T cell receptor beta chains follows, all from one sample in a study of blood T cells in healthy people across ages. One entry per CDR3 protein results from TCRdb running MiXCR on the 5' RACE reads. The data contain around 1.5 million distinct CDR3 sequences, roughly 64% of them seen just once; the ten biggest clones take up over 5.5%. Material: blood. The origin of the receptors is a man aged 18 to 30 in good health. The CDR3 runs from the conserved cysteine through the conserved F or W. D genes are given only for firm matches. The listing skips clone size in some rows; elsewhere it reads once, few, many or a size class.

j_gene | d_gene | len | abundance | v_gene | CDR3aa | CDR3nt
TRBJ1-1 | TRBD1 | 15 | . | TRBV4-1 | CASSQVTGENTEAFF | TGCGCCAGCAGCCAAGTCACAGGGGAGAACACTGAAGCTTTCTTT
TRBJ2-7 | . | 13 | . | TRBV28 | CASTLQSSYEQYF | TGTGCCAGCACTCTACAGAGCTCCTACGAGCAGTACTTC
TRBJ2-5 | . | 15 | . | TRBV10-3 | CAIRGGIGSTETQYF | TGTGCCATCAGGGGGGGTATCGGGAGTACGGAGACCCAGTACTTC
TRBJ2-5 | TRBD1 | 14 | . | TRBV5-1 | CASSMDRGPETQYF | TGCGCCAGCAGCATGGACAGGGGGCCAGAGACCCAGTACTTC
TRBJ1-6 | TRBD1 | 17 | . | TRBV7-2 | CASIITTGMIGNSPLHF | TGTGCCAGCATCATAACGACAGGGATGATTGGTAATTCACCCCTCCACTTT
TRBJ2-7 | . | 14 | few | TRBV3-1 | CASSQGQAYYEQYF | TGTGCCAGCAGCCAGGGTCAGGCCTACTACGAGCAGTACTTC
TRBJ1-2 | TRBD1 | 14 | . | TRBV15 | CATRRTGANYGYTF | TGTGCCACCAGAAGGACAGGGGCTAACTATGGCTACACCTTC
TRBJ1-1 | . | 13 | . | TRBV20-1 | CSARDTEKVEAFF | TGCAGTGCTAGAGATACAGAGAAGGTGGAAGCTTTCTTT
TRBJ2-7 | . | 15 | . | TRBV10-3 | CAIRGMGSRAYEQYF | TGTGCCATCAGGGGGATGGGTAGCAGAGCCTACGAGCAGTACTTC
TRBJ2-5 | . | 14 | . | TRBV15 | CATSRGRLQETQYF | TGTGCCACCAGCAGAGGTCGGCTACAAGAGACCCAGTACTTC
TRBJ2-1 | TRBD2 | 15 | few | TRBV5-1 | CASSTSGTTYNEQFF | TGCGCCAGCAGCACCTCCGGGACTACCTACAATGAGCAGTTCTTC
TRBJ1-1 | TRBD1 | 17 | . | TRBV10-3 | CAIREEAGTGGSTEAFF | TGTGCCATCAGAGAAGAAGCCGGGACAGGGGGCTCGACTGAAGCTTTCTTT
TRBJ1-2 | . | 13 | . | TRBV6-5 | CASSYRVLSDYTF | TGTGCCAGCAGTTACAGGGTACTCTCTGACTACACCTTC
TRBJ2-3 | TRBD1 | 16 | . | TRBV20-1 | CSAISFRDSRTDTQYF | TGCAGTGCTATCTCTTTTAGGGACAGTCGGACAGATACGCAGTATTTT
TRBJ2-7 | . | 13 | few | TRBV27 | CASSMTSSYEQYF | TGTGCCAGCTCAATGACAAGCTCCTACGAGCAGTACTTC
TRBJ1-6 | TRBD1 | 15 | . | TRBV20-1 | CSARDPGQYNSPLHF | TGCAGTGCTAGAGATCCGGGACAGTATAATTCACCCCTCCACTTT
TRBJ2-4 | TRBD1 | 15 | few | TRBV10-3 | CAISESWDRGWEQYF | TGTGCCATCAGTGAGTCTTGGGACAGGGGATGGGAGCAGTACTTC
TRBJ2-7 | . | 10 | . | TRBV10-3 | CATGAAEQYF | TGTGCCACCGGGGCTGCCGAGCAGTACTTC
TRBJ2-7 | . | 13 | few | TRBV12-3/TRBV12-4 | CASSVNPGYEQYF | TGTGCCAGCAGTGTAAATCCGGGATACGAGCAGTACTTC
TRBJ2-3 | TRBD2 | 16 | . | TRBV25-1 | CASSEWASGGADAQYF | TGTGCCAGCAGTGAATGGGCTAGCGGGGGGGCAGATGCGCAGTATTTT
TRBJ2-1 | TRBD2 | 14 | . | TRBV12-3/TRBV12-4 | CASSHADLAGEQFF | TGTGCCAGCAGTCACGCCGATCTAGCGGGGGAGCAGTTCTTC
TRBJ2-7 | . | 14 | once | TRBV4-3 | CASSHLVGVHEQYF | TGCGCCAGCAGCCACCTAGTAGGTGTCCACGAGCAGTACTTC
TRBJ1-4 | . | 18 | . | TRBV6-5 | CASSYARTRGSTNEKLFF | TGTGCCAGCAGTTATGCTCGCACGAGGGGATCGACTAATGAAAAACTGTTTTTT
TRBJ1-6 | . | 15 | few | TRBV28 | CASSFESSYNSPLHF | TGTGCCAGCAGTTTTGAGAGCTCCTATAATTCACCCCTCCACTTT
TRBJ2-3 | . | 16 | . | TRBV15 | CATSRDAGRGTDTQYF | TGTGCCACCAGCAGAGATGCGGGTAGAGGCACAGATACGCAGTATTTT
TRBJ2-7 | . | 13 | . | TRBV5-1 | CASSSNAGYEQYF | TGCGCCAGCAGCTCAAACGCAGGCTACGAGCAGTACTTC
TRBJ2-7 | . | 15 | . | TRBV2 | CASSWGLNAYNEQYF | TGTGCCAGCAGCTGGGGACTCAACGCCTACAATGAGCAGTACTTC
TRBJ1-5 | . | 13 | . | TRBV6-2/TRBV6-3 | CASRTRGSQPQHF | TGTGCCAGCAGAACCCGGGGGAGTCAGCCCCAGCATTTT
TRBJ2-4 | . | 16 | . | TRBV20-1 | CSARDHFGDRPYEQYF | TGCAGTGCTAGAGATCACTTCGGGGACCGACCCTATGAGCAGTACTTC
TRBJ2-7 | . | 11 | . | TRBV29-1 | CSVRQSCEQYF | TGCAGCGTTCGACAGTCCTGCGAGCAGTACTTC
TRBJ1-1 | . | 13 | . | TRBV29-1 | CSVLGGVNTEAFF | TGCAGCGTCCTTGGAGGGGTGAACACTGAAGCTTTCTTT
TRBJ2-3 | . | 17 | . | TRBV2 | CASSELSWDGGTDTQYF | TGTGCCAGCAGTGAATTGAGCTGGGATGGGGGCACAGATACGCAGTATTTT
TRBJ2-1 | . | 16 | few | TRBV29-1 | CSVGGGYSNSYNEQFF | TGCAGCGTTGGAGGTGGGTACTCGAACTCCTACAATGAGCAGTTCTTC
TRBJ2-1 | TRBD2 | 17 | . | TRBV7-2 | CTSSLITGRPPYNEQFF | TGTACCAGCAGCTTGATAACCGGGAGGCCCCCCTACAATGAGCAGTTCTTC
TRBJ2-7 | . | 15 | . | TRBV3-1 | CASSLYRDRRYEQYF | TGTGCCAGCAGCCTATACCGAGACAGACGCTACGAGCAGTACTTC
TRBJ1-2 | . | 16 | . | TRBV6-5 | CASSYRPRAETYGYTF | TGTGCCAGCAGTTACCGGCCCAGGGCAGAAACCTATGGCTACACCTTC
TRBJ2-7 | TRBD2 | 15 | . | TRBV11-2 | CASSLGLAGLDEQYF | TGTGCCAGCAGCTTAGGACTAGCGGGGCTGGACGAGCAGTACTTC
TRBJ1-2 | . | 13 | . | TRBV20-1 | CSARQGGRYGYTF | TGCAGTGCTAGGCAGGGTGGCCGCTATGGCTACACCTTC
TRBJ2-3 | TRBD2 | 17 | . | TRBV7-2 | CASSSDYSWGLGDTQYF | TGTGCCAGCAGCTCGGACTATAGTTGGGGACTAGGGGATACGCAGTATTTT
TRBJ2-7 | . | 15 | many | TRBV20-1 | CSARVPGIPTYEQYF | TGCAGTGCTAGGGTTCCGGGGATTCCCACCTACGAGCAGTACTTC
TRBJ2-5 | . | 11 | . | TRBV15 | CATRVAGTQYF | TGTGCAACCAGGGTCGCAGGGACCCAGTACTTC
TRBJ2-4 | TRBD1 | 15 | few | TRBV5-1 | CASSLAGGEKNIQYF | TGCGCCAGCAGCTTAGCAGGGGGCGAGAAAAACATTCAGTACTTC
TRBJ2-3 | . | 15 | . | TRBV20-1 | CSASRGLRFTDTQYF | TGCAGTGCTAGTAGGGGACTTCGGTTCACAGATACGCAGTATTTT
TRBJ2-5 | TRBD1 | 15 | . | TRBV3-1 | CASSHRGPDLETQYF | TGTGCCAGCAGCCACAGGGGGCCGGACTTAGAGACCCAGTACTTC
TRBJ2-7 | . | 12 | . | TRBV10-3 | CAISERSYEQYF | TGTGCCATCAGTGAACGGAGCTACGAGCAGTACTTC
TRBJ1-2 | . | 14 | . | TRBV7-2 | CASGPEPTIYGYTF | TGTGCCAGCGGCCCCGAGCCAACCATCTATGGCTACACCTTC
TRBJ2-5 | . | 15 | . | TRBV3-1 | CASSQDRATQETQYF | TGTGCCAGCAGCCAAGACCGAGCGACGCAAGAGACCCAGTACTTC
TRBJ1-6 | TRBD1 | 15 | . | TRBV5-1 | CASSGRTGADSPLHF | TGCGCCAGCAGCGGACGGACAGGGGCGGATTCACCCCTCCACTTT
TRBJ1-1 | . | 12 | few | TRBV20-1 | CSVTASNTEAFF | TGCAGTGTGACGGCTTCTAACACTGAAGCTTTCTTT
TRBJ2-5 | . | 8 | . | TRBV29-1 | CSVNEQYF | TGCAGCGTTAATGAGCAGTACTTC
TRBJ2-3 | TRBD2 | 14 | . | TRBV27 | CASSSEAGGDTQYF | TGTGCCAGCAGTTCTGAAGCGGGGGGAGATACGCAGTATTTT
TRBJ1-5 | . | 14 | . | TRBV20-1 | CSASGDGSNQPQHF | TGCAGTGCTAGTGGGGACGGAAGCAATCAGCCCCAGCATTTT
TRBJ2-7 | . | 13 | . | TRBV7-6 | CASSAHRDYEQYF | TGTGCCAGCAGCGCCCACAGGGATTACGAGCAGTACTTC
TRBJ1-5 | . | 15 | . | TRBV12-3/TRBV12-4 | CASSAGRFSNQPQHF | TGTGCCAGCAGTGCCGGCAGGTTTAGCAATCAGCCCCAGCATTTT
TRBJ1-2 | . | 13 | once | TRBV28 | CASKVPGDYGYTF | TGTGCCAGCAAAGTCCCAGGGGACTATGGCTACACCTTC
TRBJ2-2 | TRBD1 | 15 | . | TRBV6-1 | CASTPGTANTGELFF | TGTGCCAGCACCCCCGGGACAGCGAACACCGGGGAGCTGTTTTTT
TRBJ1-5 | . | 17 | . | TRBV6-1 | CASNPPRAVYSNQPQHF | TGTGCCAGCAATCCACCACGCGCCGTCTATAGCAATCAGCCCCAGCATTTT